Here is one T cell receptor (beta chain) with its context. CDR1 and CDR2 (germline): SGHAT, FQNNGV. J was trimmed by 3 bases and V by 6 bases; bases with no gene match: 14. This CDR3 spans 18 amino acids. During its preparation, the TCRbeta library received unique molecular identifiers. Each CDR3 protein gets one entry after TCRdb re-called the PCR reads with MiXCR. The sample consists of under 450,000 distinct CDR3 sequences, about an eighth of them appearing once. This sample was included in a study of T-cell reconstitution after alpha-beta-depleted transplantation in children. Source: PBMCs, taken from the stem cell graft. The chain links TRBV11-2 to TRBJ2-1; 10 bases are shared with TRBD1. The sequence derives from a human donor who donated a stem cell graft to a child with Fanconi anemia. The CDR3 reads CASRGTGEASYHYNEQFF. Here the CDR3 DNA reads TGTGCCAGCAGAGGGACAGGGGAGGCGTCTTACCACTACAATGAGCAGTTCTTC.